These T cell receptor beta chains were read from a single sample in a study of T cell repertoires in cytomegalovirus infection. TCRdb reprocessed the reads with MiXCR, giving one entry per CDR3 protein. The sample yields about 360,000 distinct CDR3 sequences, 15% to 20% seen once. Source material: PBMCs. The receptors were sampled from a human donor in good health (CMV status not recorded). Some clones in this sample may be carry-over from other donors' samples. CDR3s leave out the opening cysteine and the closing phenylalanine or tryptophan. Clone sizes are given selectively: once, few, many, or a class where the clone is expanded.

V	size	J	CDR3
TRBV18	-	TRBJ1-2	ASSPVGGTGANYGYT
TRBV20-1	few	TRBJ2-5	IGSQGAEETQY
TRBV7-9	-	TRBJ2-7	ASSRTGAWYEQY
TRBV2	few	TRBJ2-5	ASSEEGGSQETQY
TRBV28	few	TRBJ1-4	ASMGQGRYYEKLF
TRBV2	-	TRBJ2-2	ASSGPAAGELF
TRBV7-9	few	TRBJ2-1	ASSHWTGENNEQF
TRBV4-1	-	TRBJ1-2	ASSRVTGTGNYYGYT
TRBV12-3/TRBV12-4	few	TRBJ2-2	ASSLVKGATGELF
TRBV6-2/TRBV6-3	-	TRBJ2-3	ASSYSVDTQY
TRBV4-1	-	TRBJ2-1	ASSQVPVGQDRGEQF
TRBV7-2	-	TRBJ2-5	ASSFANVSPETLY
TRBV7-2	many	TRBJ2-7	ASSPQGLVTYEQY
TRBV7-2	many	TRBJ1-5	ASSPGGGNQPQH
TRBV20-1	-	TRBJ2-1	SAGSLLEFHNEQF
TRBV20-1	few	TRBJ1-1	SVNRENTEAF
TRBV12-3/TRBV12-4	many	TRBJ2-3	ASYTSRGADTQY